Listed below are T cell receptor beta chains from one sample, sequenced in a study of blood T cell repertoires in COVID-19. Data came from immunoSEQ multiplex PCR; TCRdb stores just in-frame clones and leaves some out. The sample yields about 140,000 clones, 70% to 80% seen once. Sequenced: peripheral blood. Every receptor here comes from a man aged 60 to 75 with acute or convalescent COVID-19. Both conserved end residues are trimmed from each CDR3.

v_gene	CDR3aa
TRBV7-2	ASSFTGTGAYEQY
TRBV7-6	ASSLGTGAEQY
TRBV9	ASSDLRGAGGYT
TRBV28	ASRLGQGAGGETQY
TRBV29-1	SVKRADTEAF
TRBV27	ASSLGRQGREKLF
TRBV7-3	ASSLFRQPEVEKLF
TRBV6-5	ASSADRAAGNTIY
TRBV7-9	ASSVYRGTNEKLF
TRBV29-1	SAEGSWGYT
TRBV7-9	ASSPREQIYNEQF
TRBV27	ASGYREETQY
TRBV7-7	ASSRGLAGDNEQF
TRBV9	ASSVLTGGTEAF
TRBV9	ASSVEGASIGELF
TRBV7-2	ASSLMASGAKNIQY
TRBV19	ASTLSTGEIDEKLF
TRBV30	AWSVQGEAEAF
TRBV6-5	ASSLRERGNEQF
TRBV7-2	ASSFPLRGRSSYEQY
TRBV3-1/TRBV3-2	ASSQVLAVNEQF
TRBV9	ASSPRDRGANEQF
TRBV2	ASRILAGVTGELF
TRBV6-5	ASMEGTYNSPLH
TRBV28	ASGRQGNSNQPQH
TRBV5-5	ASSFRGFGDSPLH
TRBV2	ASSNPGSSRPQH
TRBV18	ASSTQSVSGNTIY
TRBV7-6	ASSLGLGAINEQF
TRBV5-5	ASSYRTGQTLSYEQY
TRBV7-2	ASSADRGYSPLH
TRBV6-5	ASSYGTGVKLF
TRBV20-1	SASGPATSGTGELF
TRBV3-1/TRBV3-2	ASSQMSGASSYNSPLH
TRBV19	ASSPNRETQY
TRBV6-5	ASSYRGRRAEAF
TRBV6-2/TRBV6-3	ASSSLAGVNEQY
TRBV5-1	ASSLGGARGVEQY
TRBV5-3	ARSLSHTEGYGYT
TRBV15	ATRGTGLAVSYNEQF
TRBV11-1	ASSVSMTEAF
TRBV5-1	ASRVTGDSNQPQH
TRBV27	ASSRTDSSYGYT
TRBV7-2	ASGDSLNSPLH
TRBV6-1	ASCEGGMGGKNIQY
TRBV30	AWNDRPGEQF
TRBV14	ASSQGTGADYEQY
TRBV28	ASSPTGGSQPQH
TRBV6-6	ASSYGHPSTDTQY
TRBV7-3	ASSLTPLTLGASNNEQF
TRBV18	ASSLNREIQPQH
TRBV7-6	ASSLVAAGPQATQY
TRBV28	ASSGTGRGNQPQH
TRBV3-1/TRBV3-2	AAQRGLAFYNEQF
TRBV11-2	ASSRDNQETQY
TRBV6-5	ASSPALTQGAEAF
TRBV29-1	SVDGSRTDTQY
TRBV19	ASSPDPLGARGYT
TRBV3-1/TRBV3-2	ASSQGPRGETQY
TRBV19	ASTPRAIKNTEAF